This TCR beta chain appears in the sequencing data of a study of pediatric ulcerative colitis. Rectal tissue came from one to two pinch biopsies taken at colonoscopy. TCRdb keeps only in-frame clones here, not all; method: immunoSEQ multiplex PCR. The repertoire includes tens of thousands of clones, 60% to 75% of them detected once, and less than 10% sits in the top ten. V was pared by 3 bases and J by 7 bases, with 7 bases between. CDR3 length: 12 amino acids. Germline loops: CDR1 MGHDK, CDR2 SYGVNS. The sequenced sample consisted of gut tissue. J is TRBJ1-3 and V is TRBV25-1; no reliable D call. This receptor was identified in a boy between 10 and 17 years old with severe ulcerative colitis. CDR3 loop: CASSEALNTIYF. CDR3 coding DNA: TGTGCCAGCAGTGAGGCCCTTAACACCATATATTTT.